These 27 T cell receptor beta chains share one sample of origin, sequenced in a study of cytomegalovirus exposure and HLA in healthy donors. PCR used 60 Vbeta primers and 13 Jbeta primers. Sequencing was performed with immunoSEQ multiplex PCR; in TCRdb, only in-frame clones are kept and a portion is missing. The sample totals over 30,000 clones; its top ten clones hold under 4.5%. The sequenced material came from PBMCs. Receptor source: a middle-aged man in good health and CMV-seronegative.

The rearrangement uses TRBV27 and TRBJ2-5; D remains ambiguous. CDR1 is MNHEY and CDR2 is SMNVEV in the germline V gene (reference sequence). This CDR3 has 14 amino acids. The V end lost 1 base, the J end lost 0 bases, and 6 bases lay between the germline ends. CDR3 DNA: TGTGCCAGCAGTTTATTGGCGGACCAAGAGACCCAGTACTTC. Protein sequence: CASSLLADQETQYF.

The genes are TRBV9 and TRBJ2-7, with D possibly TRBD1 on 5 matching bases. This CDR3 is built from 14 residues. Germline V gives CDR1 SGDLS, CDR2 YYNGEE. Trimming cost V 0 bases and J 2 bases, with 9 bases left between them. The CDR3 DNA reads TGTGCCAGCAGCGTAGAACAGGCCGCCTACGAGCAGTACTTC. Amino acid sequence: CASSVEQAAYEQYF.

V is TRBV28 and J is TRBJ2-1, with 10 positions matching TRBD2. The ends lost 6 bases at V and 9 bases at J; junction bases unmatched: 14. This CDR3 has 16 residues. Germline CDR1 is MDHEN and CDR2 is SYDVKM. CDR3 nucleotide sequence: TGTGCCAGCAGGATTCCAGGTCTAGCGGGAGTCGGTGAGCAGTTCTTC. It codes for CASRIPGLAGVGEQFF.

V gene TRBV30 combines with J gene TRBJ1-2; no definite D call. The length of the CDR3 is 11 residues. Germline values: CDR1 GTSNPN, CDR2 SVGIG (reference sequence). Trimming cost V 4 bases and J 7 bases, with 10 bases left between them. The CDR3 region is CAWMGGLGYTF. The CDR3 DNA reads as TGTGCCTGGATGGGCGGGCTTGGCTACACCTTC.

J is TRBJ1-5 and V is TRBV19; no firm D call. Germline CDR1 LNHDA, CDR2 SQIVND (reference sequence). Trimming took off 3 bases at V and 3 bases at J, with 12 bases between the two ends. The CDR3 is 15 residues long. The CDR3 region has the DNA TGTGCCAGTAGTATCCCGCGGGGAAACAATCAGCCCCAGCATTTT. Its protein is CASSIPRGNNQPQHF.

This CDR3 is CASLLGLTIHEQFF. Here the CDR3 DNA reads TGTGCCAGCCTCCTCGGGTTAACAATCCATGAGCAGTTCTTC. The chain employs TRBV5-5 and TRBJ2-1; the D is unclear. V shed 7 bases and J shed 8 bases, with 19 bases lying between them. The CDR3 runs 14 residues. Germline V gene lookup returns CDR1 SGHKS and CDR2 YYEKEE (reference sequence). The entire variable domain, with the rest obtained from reference TRBV5-5 and TRBJ2-1, is as follows: DAGVTQSPTHLIKTRGQQVTLRCSPISGHKSVSWYQQVLGQGPQFIFQYYEKEERGRGNFPDRFSARQFPNYSSELNVNALLLGDSALYLCASLLGLTIHEQFFGPGTRLTVL.

This chain connects TRBV11-3 to TRBJ2-7; D perhaps matches TRBD2 (6 bases). V gave up 5 bases and J gave up 7 bases, with 18 bases separating them. Germline CDR1 and CDR2: SGHNT and YENEEA. This CDR3 has 14 amino acids. CDR3 bases: TGTGCCAGCAGCCGTTTGCCGGGAGTACGGGAGCAGTACTTC. Its protein is CASSRLPGVREQYF.

This chain joins TRBV28 and TRBJ1-2, with TRBD1 matching 8 bases. With 5 bases clipped from V and 5 bases from J, the junction kept 7 bases outside the gene matches. Per the germline V gene, CDR1 is MDHEN and CDR2 is SYDVKM. This CDR3 is built from 14 residues. The CDR3: CASSPWTGRYGYTF. Written as DNA, the CDR3 is TGTGCCAGCAGTCCTTGGACAGGGCGATATGGCTACACCTTC.

J is TRBJ2-3 and V is TRBV5-1, with D perhaps TRBD2 (5 bases). Germline V CDR1 and CDR2: SGHRS, YFSETQ. This CDR3 spans 12 amino acids. Trimming took 3 bases from V and 6 from J, leaving 8 bases between them. The CDR3 region is CASSSLGDTQYF. CDR3 in DNA: TGCGCCAGCAGCTCACTAGGGGATACGCAGTATTTT. Using reference TRBV5-1 and TRBJ2-3 for the parts outside the CDR3, the full variable domain is KAGVTQTPRYLIKTRGQQVTLSCSPISGHRSVSWYQQTPGQGLQFLFEYFSETQRNKGNFPGRFSGRQFSNSRSEMNVSTLELGDSALYLCASSSLGDTQYFGPGTRLTVL.

V usage is TRBV11-3 and J usage is TRBJ2-1, with 16 positions matching TRBD2. V lost 8 bases to trimming and J lost 1 base; unmatched junction nucleotides: 2. CDR1 SGHNT and CDR2 YENEEA come from the germline V gene. The CDR3 has 16 residues. CDR3 sequence (DNA): TGTGCCAGCCAGGGACTAGCGGGAGGGTCCTACAATGAGCAGTTCTTC. Protein: CASQGLAGGSYNEQFF. Using reference TRBV11-3 and TRBJ2-1 for the parts outside the CDR3, the full variable domain is EAGVVQSPRYKIIEKKQPVAFWCNPISGHNTLYWYLQNLGQGPELLIRYENEEAVDDSQLPKDRFSAERLKGVDSTLKIQPAELGDSAVYLCASQGLAGGSYNEQFFGPGTRLTVL.

The chain links TRBV5-1 to TRBJ2-3; TRBD1 aligns across 10 bases. Germline loops: CDR1 SGHRS, CDR2 YFSETQ. Germline trimming cut 4 bases from V and 4 bases from J; bases unmatched to any gene: 6. The CDR3 has 15 residues. The CDR3 region is CASSPGQGLPDTQYF. The CDR3 nucleotides read TGCGCCAGCAGCCCGGGACAGGGGCTCCCAGATACGCAGTATTTT.

This chain joins TRBV5-1 and TRBJ1-2; D not resolved. Trimming pared 2 bases from V and 6 bases from J, leaving 8 bases between. Germline loops: CDR1 SGHRS, CDR2 YFSETQ. The CDR3 length is 12 residues. The CDR3 region has the DNA TGCGCCAGCAGCTTTGCCGGGAATGGCTACACCTTC. It translates to CASSFAGNGYTF.

The chain recombines TRBV30 with TRBJ2-1; 9 bases match TRBD2. The CDR3 covers 14 residues. V shed 1 base, J shed 12 bases, and the junction held 10 bases outside the gene matches. Germline-derived CDR1 and CDR2 are GTSNPN and SVGIG (reference sequence). The CDR3 spells CAWSAGLAGYGQFF. The CDR3 bases are TGTGCCTGGAGTGCCGGTCTAGCGGGATATGGGCAGTTCTTC.

The CDR3: CASSFGRSYGYTF. The CDR3 DNA reads as TGTGCCAGCAGTTTTGGTCGGAGCTATGGCTACACCTTC. This chain connects TRBV28 to TRBJ1-2; D not certain. Per germline, CDR1 MDHEN and CDR2 SYDVKM. There are 13 residues in the CDR3. V lost 3 bases and J 4 bases, leaving 9 bases between the germline ends.

The chain carries TRBV2 and TRBJ2-5, with TRBD1 matching 8 bases. Trimming removed 8 bases from V and 3 bases from J; junction bases left unmatched: 8. The germline CDR1 and CDR2 sequences are SNHLY and FYNNEI. This CDR3 comprises 14 residues. Here the CDR3 reads CASRPRTGKETQYF. CDR3 DNA sequence: TGTGCCAGCCGCCCTAGGACAGGGAAAGAGACCCAGTACTTC.

This rearrangement joins TRBV5-1 to TRBJ2-2; D is possibly TRBD2 (6 bases). CDR1 and CDR2 (germline): SGHRS, YFSETQ. The CDR3 totals 17 residues. Trimming removed 7 bases from V and 6 bases from J, with 25 bases in between. CDR3 nucleotides: TGCGCCAGCTCGAATGGAATAGGGGAATCTAGCGCCGGGGAGCTGTTTTTT. Residues: CASSNGIGESSAGELFF.

J is TRBJ1-2 and V is TRBV30; D gene ambiguous. Trimming stripped 4 bases from V and 3 bases from J, with 12 bases between. This CDR3 is 13 amino acids long. Germline lookup yields CDR1 GTSNPN and CDR2 SVGIG (reference sequence). CDR3 nucleotide sequence: TGTGCCTGGACCCCCCGGTCGGACTATGGCTACACCTTC. The encoded protein is CAWTPRSDYGYTF.

This rearrangement joins TRBV18 to TRBJ2-2; the match to TRBD1 covers 7 bases. V dropped 4 bases and J dropped 1; count of bases not matched to a gene: 3. The V gene's germline CDR1 is KGHSH and CDR2 LQKENI. The CDR3 is made up of 15 amino acids. In DNA, the CDR3 is TGTGCCAGCTCACAGACAGGGCAGAACACCGGGGAGCTGTTTTTT. Its protein is CASSQTGQNTGELFF. The whole variable domain, filled in from reference TRBV18 and TRBJ2-2, reads NAGVMQNPRHLVRRRGQEARLRCSPMKGHSHVYWYRQLPEEGLKFMVYLQKENIIDESGMPKERFSAEFPKEGPSILRIQQVVRGDSAAYFCASSQTGQNTGELFFGEGSRLTVL.

The chain couples TRBV4-1 to TRBJ2-7; a weak D match, TRBD2 (6 bases). Trimming removed 1 base at V and 0 bases at J, with 13 bases between. This CDR3 comprises 16 residues. Germline V CDR1 and CDR2: MGHRA, YSYEKL. This CDR3 reads CASSQVVGGLSYEQYF. CDR3 DNA: TGCGCCAGCAGCCAAGTCGTCGGGGGACTCTCCTACGAGCAGTACTTC.

V is TRBV2 and J is TRBJ1-2; D possibly corresponds to TRBD1 (5 bases). Trimming cost V 7 bases and J 4 bases, with 10 bases left between them. Looked up from germline, CDR1 is SNHLY and CDR2 is FYNNEI. The CDR3 runs to 12 residues. The CDR3 protein is CASNPQGYGYTF. The CDR3 region has the DNA TGTGCCAGCAACCCCCAGGGCTATGGCTACACCTTC.

The chain is built from TRBV30 and TRBJ2-7, with a possible D match to TRBD1 (6 bases). The CDR3 has 13 residues. Germline CDR1 and CDR2: GTSNPN and SVGIG (reference sequence). V was pared by 4 bases and J by 7 bases, with 17 bases between. This CDR3 is CAWIRNRVGEQYF. The CDR3 DNA reads TGTGCCTGGATTAGGAACAGGGTAGGGGAGCAGTACTTC. Supplemented by reference TRBV30 and TRBJ2-7, the full variable domain reads SQTIHQWPATLVQPVGSPLSLECTVEGTSNPNLYWYRQAAGRGLQLLFYSVGIGQISSEVPQNLSASRPQDRQFILSSKKLLLSDSGFYLCAWIRNRVGEQYFGPGTRLTVT.

The genes are TRBV7-9 and TRBJ1-1, with 7 bases lining up with TRBD1. CDR3 length: 14 residues. The ends lost 5 bases at V and 0 bases at J; junction bases unmatched: 3. Germline CDR1 and CDR2: SEHNR and FQNEAQ (reference sequence). The CDR3: CASSRQGMNTEAFF. The DNA of the CDR3 is TGTGCCAGCAGCCGACAGGGCATGAACACTGAAGCTTTCTTT.

The chain is built from TRBV13 and TRBJ2-7; 11 bases are a match to TRBD2. After removal of 6 bases from V and 4 bases from J, the junction contained 5 bases not matched to a gene. There are 14 residues in the CDR3. Germline V gene sequence: CDR1 PRHDT, CDR2 FYEKMQ (reference sequence). CDR3 residues: CASRRTSGPYEQYF. CDR3 sequence (DNA): TGTGCCAGCAGACGGACTAGCGGGCCTTACGAGCAGTACTTC.

This chain joins TRBV9 and TRBJ2-1; perhaps TRBD2 as D (5 bases). V lost 2 bases and J 5 bases, leaving 14 bases between the germline ends. This CDR3 is 15 amino acids long. Germline V gene data show CDR1 as SGDLS and CDR2 as YYNGEE. CDR3 in DNA: TGTGCCAGCAGCGTTATGAGCGGAAAGGACAATGAGCAGTTCTTC. It translates to CASSVMSGKDNEQFF.

The chain uses TRBV27 and TRBJ1-5; tentatively, D is TRBD1 (6 bases). Germline CDR1 reads MNHEY; CDR2 reads SMNVEV (reference sequence). Trimming removed 4 bases at V and 3 bases at J, with 13 bases between. The CDR3 spans 15 residues. CDR3 sequence: CASSWGGAYNQPQHF. The CDR3 bases are TGTGCCAGCAGTTGGGGGGGGGCTTACAATCAGCCCCAGCATTTT.

The chain has TRBV30 and TRBJ1-5; D is ambiguous. Trimming stripped 2 bases from V and 1 base from J, with 12 bases between. Per the germline V gene, CDR1 is GTSNPN and CDR2 is SVGIG (reference sequence). The CDR3 is 15 amino acids. The CDR3 is CAWSREVGSNQPQHF. CDR3 in DNA: TGTGCCTGGAGTAGGGAGGTGGGGAGCAATCAGCCCCAGCATTTT. Together with reference TRBV30 and TRBJ1-5, the CDR3 gives the full variable domain: SQTIHQWPATLVQPVGSPLSLECTVEGTSNPNLYWYRQAAGRGLQLLFYSVGIGQISSEVPQNLSASRPQDRQFILSSKKLLLSDSGFYLCAWSREVGSNQPQHFGDGTRLSIL.

The chain recombines TRBV5-1 with TRBJ2-5; 7 nucleotides align to TRBD1. The CDR3 length is 17 residues. J lost 0 bases, V lost 8 bases, and 16 bases had no gene match. CDR1 and CDR2 (germline): SGHRS, YFSETQ. The CDR3 DNA reads as TGCGCCAGTACCCTCGGGTCGGGGACAGCTCACCAAGAGACCCAGTACTTC. Translated, it gives CASTLGSGTAHQETQYF.